Reported below is one TCR beta chain. The antigen is not known. It was the approximately 120-subject validation cohort, separate from the approximately 700-subject first cohort, to which the donors belonged. This sample stems from a study of cytomegalovirus exposure and HLA in healthy donors. Study-wide results and caveats: The study put 150 or so TCR beta chains on its list as cytomegalovirus-associated. Some public TCRs appeared in many individuals, while most sequences were rare. Testing in vitro showed three CMV-associated chains specific for CMV antigens.

The CDR3 totals 13 residues. Germline loops: CDR1 SGHTA, CDR2 FQGNSA. Between the trimmed V and J ends, which lost 4 bases and 6 bases, there was a span of 13 bases. Sequencing used immunoSEQ multiplex PCR; TCRdb keeps in-frame clones, though not all of them. The sample yields under 200,000 clones, around 90% seen once. Sequencing input: PBMCs. This TCR was sampled from a woman aged 18-29 years in good health and CMV-seropositive. The J gene is TRBJ2-7, the V gene TRBV7-2; D gene ambiguous. The CDR3 DNA reads as TGTGCCAGCAGCTCGCCTACTGAGGCCGAGCAGTACTTC. Protein sequence: CASSSPTEAEQYF.